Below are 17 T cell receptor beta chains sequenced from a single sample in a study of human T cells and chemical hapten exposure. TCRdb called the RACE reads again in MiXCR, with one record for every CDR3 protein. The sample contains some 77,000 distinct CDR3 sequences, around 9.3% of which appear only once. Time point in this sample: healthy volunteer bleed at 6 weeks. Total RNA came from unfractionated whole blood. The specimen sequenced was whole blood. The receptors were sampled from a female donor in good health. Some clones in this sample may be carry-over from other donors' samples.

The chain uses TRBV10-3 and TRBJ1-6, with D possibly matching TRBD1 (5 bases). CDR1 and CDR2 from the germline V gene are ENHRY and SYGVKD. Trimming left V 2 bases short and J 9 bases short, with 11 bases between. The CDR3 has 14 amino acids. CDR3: CAISEGTPASPLHF. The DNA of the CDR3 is TGTGCCATCAGTGAGGGGACGCCGGCTTCACCCCTCCACTTT.

The CDR3 DNA reads as TGTGCCAGCAGCCCGAGCGGCGAGGCCCACGAGCAGTACTTC. Residues: CASSPSGEAHEQYF. V and J are TRBV7-8 and TRBJ2-7; D is perhaps TRBD2 (5 bases). V shed 5 bases and J shed 5 bases, with 16 bases lying between them. The CDR3 is 14 residues long. CDR1 is SGHVS, CDR2 FQNEAQ, per germline.

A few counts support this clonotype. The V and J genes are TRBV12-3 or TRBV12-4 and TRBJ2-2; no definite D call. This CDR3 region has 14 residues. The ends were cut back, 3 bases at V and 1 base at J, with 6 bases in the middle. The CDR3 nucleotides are TGTGCCAGCAGTTTTCGAATGAACACCGGGGAGCTGTTTTTT. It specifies CASSFRMNTGELFF.

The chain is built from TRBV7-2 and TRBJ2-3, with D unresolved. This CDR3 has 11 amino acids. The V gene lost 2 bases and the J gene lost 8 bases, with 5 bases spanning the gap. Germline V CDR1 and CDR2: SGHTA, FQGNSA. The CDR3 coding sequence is TGTGCCAGCAGCTTACTGGGTACGCAGTATTTT. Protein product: CASSLLGTQYF. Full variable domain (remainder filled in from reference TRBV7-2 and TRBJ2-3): GAGVSQSPSNKVTEKGKDVELRCDPISGHTALYWYRQSLGQGLEFLIYFQGNSAPDKSGLPSDRFSAERTGGSVSTLTIQRTQQEDSAVYLCASSLLGTQYFGPGTRLTVL.

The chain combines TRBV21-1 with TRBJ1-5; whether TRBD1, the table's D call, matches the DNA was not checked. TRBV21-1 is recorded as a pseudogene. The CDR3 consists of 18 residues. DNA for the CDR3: TGTGCCAGCAGCAAATTGGAGACAGGATCCTCTCGCAATCAGCCCCAGCATTTT. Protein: CASSKLETGSSRNQPQHF.

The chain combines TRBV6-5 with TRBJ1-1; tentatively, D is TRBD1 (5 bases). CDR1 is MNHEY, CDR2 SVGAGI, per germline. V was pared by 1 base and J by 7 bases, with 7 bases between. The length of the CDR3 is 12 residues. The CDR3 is CASSYLQGEAFF. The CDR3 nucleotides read TGTGCCAGCAGTTACTTGCAGGGTGAAGCTTTCTTT.

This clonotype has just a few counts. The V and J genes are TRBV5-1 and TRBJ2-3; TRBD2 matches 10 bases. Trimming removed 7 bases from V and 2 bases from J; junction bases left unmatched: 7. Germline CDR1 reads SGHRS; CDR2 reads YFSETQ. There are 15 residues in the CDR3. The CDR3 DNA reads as TGCGCCAGCGGACGGACTAGCGGCAACACAGATACGCAGTATTTT. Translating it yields CASGRTSGNTDTQYF. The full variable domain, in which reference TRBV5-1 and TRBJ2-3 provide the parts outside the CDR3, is KAGVTQTPRYLIKTRGQQVTLSCSPISGHRSVSWYQQTPGQGLQFLFEYFSETQRNKGNFPGRFSGRQFSNSRSEMNVSTLELGDSALYLCASGRTSGNTDTQYFGPGTRLTVL.

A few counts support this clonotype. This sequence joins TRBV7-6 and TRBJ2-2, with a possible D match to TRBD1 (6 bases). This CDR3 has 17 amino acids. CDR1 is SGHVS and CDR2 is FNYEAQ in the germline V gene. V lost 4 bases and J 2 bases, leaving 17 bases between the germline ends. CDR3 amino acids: CASSYQTGTRNTGELFF. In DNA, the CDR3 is TGTGCCAGCAGCTACCAAACAGGGACGAGAAACACCGGGGAGCTGTTTTTT.

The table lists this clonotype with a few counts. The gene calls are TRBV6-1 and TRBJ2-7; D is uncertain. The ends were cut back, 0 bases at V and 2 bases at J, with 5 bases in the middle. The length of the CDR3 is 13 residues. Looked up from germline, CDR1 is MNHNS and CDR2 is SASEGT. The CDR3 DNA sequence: TGTGCCAGCAGTGAAGCCCTAACCTACGAGCAGTACTTC. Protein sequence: CASSEALTYEQYF.

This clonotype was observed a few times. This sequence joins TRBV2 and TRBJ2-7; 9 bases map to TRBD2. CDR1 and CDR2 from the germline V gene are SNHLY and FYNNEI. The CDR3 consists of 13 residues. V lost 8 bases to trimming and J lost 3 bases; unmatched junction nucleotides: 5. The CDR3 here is CASSAGGVYEQYF. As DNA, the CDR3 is TGTGCCAGCTCAGCGGGGGGAGTCTACGAGCAGTACTTC.

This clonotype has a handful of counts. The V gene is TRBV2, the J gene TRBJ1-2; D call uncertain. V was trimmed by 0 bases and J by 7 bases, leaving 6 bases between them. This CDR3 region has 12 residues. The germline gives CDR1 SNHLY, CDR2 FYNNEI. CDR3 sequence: CASSEAPFGYTF. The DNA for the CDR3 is TGTGCCAGCAGTGAAGCCCCATTTGGCTACACCTTC.

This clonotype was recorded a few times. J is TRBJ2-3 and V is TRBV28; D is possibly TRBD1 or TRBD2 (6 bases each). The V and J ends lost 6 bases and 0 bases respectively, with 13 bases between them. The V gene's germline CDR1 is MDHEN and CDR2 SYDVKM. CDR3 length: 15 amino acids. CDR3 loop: CASRAGQPSTDTQYF. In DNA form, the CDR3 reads TGTGCCAGCAGGGCGGGACAACCAAGCACAGATACGCAGTATTTT.

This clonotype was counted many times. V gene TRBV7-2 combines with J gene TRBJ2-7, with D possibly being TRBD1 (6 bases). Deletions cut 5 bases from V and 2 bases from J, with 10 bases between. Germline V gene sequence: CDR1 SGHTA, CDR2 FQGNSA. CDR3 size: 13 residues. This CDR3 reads CASSVRQAYEQYF. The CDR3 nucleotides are TGTGCCAGCAGCGTCCGACAGGCCTACGAGCAGTACTTC.

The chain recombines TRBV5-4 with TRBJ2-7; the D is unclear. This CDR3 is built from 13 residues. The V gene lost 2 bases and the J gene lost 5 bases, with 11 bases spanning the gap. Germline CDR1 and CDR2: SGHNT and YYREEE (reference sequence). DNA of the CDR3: TGTGCCAGCAGCTTAATGGGTCTGGACGAGCAGTACTTC. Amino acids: CASSLMGLDEQYF.

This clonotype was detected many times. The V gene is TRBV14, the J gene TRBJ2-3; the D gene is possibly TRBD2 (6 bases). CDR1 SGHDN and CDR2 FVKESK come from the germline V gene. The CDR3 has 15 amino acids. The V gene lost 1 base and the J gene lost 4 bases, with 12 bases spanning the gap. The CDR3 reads CASSQGQTSADTQYF. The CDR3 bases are TGTGCCAGCAGCCAAGGGCAGACTAGTGCAGATACGCAGTATTTT. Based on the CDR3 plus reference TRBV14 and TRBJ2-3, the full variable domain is EAGVTQFPSHSVIEKGQTVTLRCDPISGHDNLYWYRRVMGKEIKFLLHFVKESKQDESGMPNNRFLAERTGGTYSTLKVQPAELEDSGVYFCASSQGQTSADTQYFGPGTRLTVL.

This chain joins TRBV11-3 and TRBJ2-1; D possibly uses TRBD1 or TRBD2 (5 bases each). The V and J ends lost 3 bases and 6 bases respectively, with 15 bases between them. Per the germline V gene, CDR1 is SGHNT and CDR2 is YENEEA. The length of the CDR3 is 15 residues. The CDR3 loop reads CASSFGIERGNEQFF. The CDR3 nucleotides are TGTGCCAGCAGCTTTGGGATCGAGAGGGGCAATGAGCAGTTCTTC. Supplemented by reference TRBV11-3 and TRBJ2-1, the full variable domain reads EAGVVQSPRYKIIEKKQPVAFWCNPISGHNTLYWYLQNLGQGPELLIRYENEEAVDDSQLPKDRFSAERLKGVDSTLKIQPAELGDSAVYLCASSFGIERGNEQFFGPGTRLTVL.

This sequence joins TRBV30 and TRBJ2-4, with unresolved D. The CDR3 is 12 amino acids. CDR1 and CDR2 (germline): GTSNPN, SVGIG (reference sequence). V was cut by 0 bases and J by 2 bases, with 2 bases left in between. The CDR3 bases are TGTGCCTGGAGTGTGTCCAAAAACATTCAGTACTTC. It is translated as CAWSVSKNIQYF.